The rows below give T cell receptor beta chains drawn from one sample of a study of blood T cell repertoires in COVID-19. Sequencing was performed with immunoSEQ multiplex PCR; in TCRdb, only in-frame clones are kept and a portion is missing. In the table there are more than 300,000 clones, 85% to 90% of which are singletons. Sequencing was done on a sample of peripheral blood. Source of these receptors: a woman between 70 and 85 years old with COVID-19, enrolled during active disease. Both conserved end residues are part of each CDR3. A D gene is named only where the DNA matches it firmly. Clone size is given for some rows only: seen once, a few or many times, or a class if the clone is expanded.

>TRBJ2-1|TRBV11-3|.|13|.
CASSLDRYNEQFF
TGTGCCAGCAGCCTCGACAGATACAATGAGCAGTTCTTC
>TRBJ1-1|TRBV14|.|13|.
CASSQGQNTEAFF
TGTGCCAGCAGCCAGGGACAGAACACTGAAGCTTTCTTT
>TRBJ1-5|TRBV4-1|once|15|TRBD1
CASSRTGGPNQPQHF
TGCGCCAGCAGCCGCACAGGGGGCCCTAATCAGCCCCAGCATTTT
>TRBJ2-5|TRBV7-2|.|14|.
CASGQRGQGETQYF
TGTGCCAGCGGTCAGCGGGGCCAGGGGGAGACCCAGTACTTC
>TRBJ1-2|TRBV25-1|.|13|.
CASSPAGVTGYTF
TGTGCCAGCAGTCCTGCCGGGGTAACTGGCTACACCTTC
>TRBJ2-5|TRBV27|once|14|.
CASSPGEFQETQYF
TGTGCCAGCTCCCCCGGAGAGTTCCAAGAGACCCAGTACTTC
>TRBJ2-7|TRBV7-2|.|15|TRBD2
CASSPRTSGGGEQYF
TGTGCCAGCAGCCCCCGGACTAGCGGGGGGGGCGAGCAGTACTTC
>TRBJ1-2|TRBV5-1|.|15|TRBD1
CASSRGQGPEFGYTF
TGCGCCAGCAGCCGGGGACAGGGCCCTGAGTTTGGCTACACCTTC
>TRBJ1-5|TRBV28|.|12|.
CASSLTGQPQHF
TGTGCCAGCAGTCTGACGGGTCAGCCCCAGCATTTT
>TRBJ2-3|TRBV7-2|.|12|.
CASSFAQDTQYF
TGTGCCAGCAGCTTCGCTCAGGATACGCAGTATTTT
>TRBJ1-1|TRBV6-5|.|10|.
CASSDRVAFF
TGTGCCAGCAGCGACAGAGTAGCTTTCTTT
>TRBJ2-2|TRBV24-1|.|15|TRBD1
CATSDAGQGGGELFF
TGTGCCACCAGTGATGCTGGACAGGGAGGAGGGGAGCTGTTTTTT
>TRBJ2-3|TRBV9|.|15|.
CASNSWGSTTDTQYF
TGTGCCAGCAACTCTTGGGGCAGTACCACAGATACGCAGTATTTT
>TRBJ1-2|TRBV6-5|.|13|.
CASSSTVRFGYTF
TGTGCCAGCAGTTCGACAGTGCGCTTTGGCTACACCTTC
>TRBJ2-3|TRBV20-1|once|16|TRBD2
CSASFPSGGFTDTQYF
TGCAGTGCTAGTTTTCCTAGCGGGGGGTTCACAGATACGCAGTATTTT
>TRBJ1-2|TRBV6-6|.|13|.
CASSYNGGGGYTF
TGTGCCAGCAGTTACAATGGCGGGGGGGGCTACACCTTC
>TRBJ2-5|TRBV7-2|.|16|TRBD1
CASSKGQGKMEETQYF
TGTGCCAGCAGCAAGGGACAGGGGAAGATGGAAGAGACCCAGTACTTC
>TRBJ1-1|TRBV19|once|13|.
CASSMWERGEAFF
TGTGCCAGTAGTATGTGGGAAAGGGGTGAAGCTTTCTTT
>TRBJ2-7|TRBV6-4|.|15|.
CASSVSGSPASEQYF
TGTGCCAGCAGCGTCTCAGGGTCCCCGGCTAGCGAGCAGTACTTC
>TRBJ1-1|TRBV6-5|.|14|.
CASSRAQVNTEAFF
TGTGCCAGCAGTCGCGCGCAGGTTAACACTGAAGCTTTCTTT
>TRBJ1-2|TRBV29-1|.|12|.
CSVLDRYYGYTF
TGCAGCGTTCTAGACAGATACTATGGCTACACCTTC
>TRBJ2-2|TRBV28|.|14|TRBD1
CASPSGQGTGELFF
TGTGCCAGCCCGAGCGGACAGGGGACCGGGGAGCTGTTTTTT
>TRBJ1-3|TRBV28|.|13|.
CASSRGTGNTIYF
TGTGCCAGCAGTCGGGGGACCGGAAACACCATATATTTT
>TRBJ2-5|TRBV7-9|.|16|TRBD2
CASSLSTSGGRETQYF
TGTGCCAGCAGCTTGTCGACTAGCGGGGGGAGAGAGACCCAGTACTTC
>TRBJ1-1|TRBV28|.|14|.
CASSRDSRNTEAFF
TGTGCCAGCAGCCGAGACAGCCGGAACACTGAAGCTTTCTTT
>TRBJ1-2|TRBV19|once|17|TRBD1
CASSIDLPARGNYGYTF
TGTGCCAGTAGTATAGATCTACCGGCCAGGGGGAACTATGGCTACACCTTC
>TRBJ2-3|TRBV30|.|17|TRBD2
CAWSSDRWRGFTDTQYF
TGTGCCTGGAGTTCCGACCGTTGGCGGGGGTTCACAGATACGCAGTATTTT
>TRBJ2-5|TRBV30|.|15|.
CAWRGRGLARETQYF
TGTGCCTGGAGAGGAAGGGGTCTGGCCAGGGAGACCCAGTACTTC
>TRBJ1-1|TRBV28|few|13|.
CASRLTGNTEAFF
TGTGCCAGCCGACTGACCGGTAACACTGAAGCTTTCTTT
>TRBJ1-1|TRBV5-1|.|17|TRBD1
CASSRSGTGATNTEAFF
TGCGCCAGCAGCAGATCCGGGACAGGGGCCACGAACACTGAAGCTTTCTTT
>TRBJ2-1|TRBV28|.|14|TRBD2
CASTGGRVDNEQFF
TGTGCCAGCACTGGAGGGAGGGTCGACAATGAGCAGTTCTTC
>TRBJ1-5|TRBV28|.|13|.
CASSQTAVQPQHF
TGTGCCAGCAGTCAGACAGCCGTACAGCCCCAGCATTTT
>TRBJ2-7|TRBV10-3|.|18|TRBD2
CAISESRLAGGMLYEQYF
TGTGCCATCAGTGAGTCGAGACTAGCGGGGGGGATGCTGTACGAGCAGTACTTC
>TRBJ1-2|TRBV5-8|.|13|TRBD1
CASSPDRDYGYTF
TGTGCCAGCAGCCCGGACAGGGACTATGGCTACACCTTC
>TRBJ1-3|TRBV5-6|few|16|TRBD1
CASSFGQGISGNTIYF
TGTGCCAGCAGCTTCGGACAGGGGATCTCTGGAAACACCATATATTTT
>TRBJ1-1|TRBV10-3|.|14|.
CATKLAQGNTEAFF
TGTGCCACCAAACTTGCCCAGGGGAACACTGAAGCTTTCTTT
>TRBJ1-1|TRBV28|.|13|.
CASSLRTYTEAFF
TGTGCCAGCAGTCTCCGGACATACACTGAAGCTTTCTTT
>TRBJ2-7|TRBV11-2|few|13|.
CASSLGGGYEQYF
TGTGCCAGCAGCTTAGGTGGAGGCTACGAGCAGTACTTC
>TRBJ1-1|TRBV2|few|13|.
CASSEGSTREAFF
TGTGCCAGCAGTGAAGGATCGACAAGGGAAGCTTTCTTT
>TRBJ2-1|TRBV5-6|.|15|TRBD1
CASSLGTGVTNEQFF
TGTGCCAGCAGCTTGGGGACAGGGGTCACGAATGAGCAGTTCTTC
>TRBJ2-5|TRBV19|.|15|TRBD2
CASIFPAGSVETQYF
TGTGCCAGTATTTTCCCAGCGGGGTCAGTGGAGACCCAGTACTTC
>TRBJ1-5|TRBV19|.|14|.
CASSMMSSNQPQHF
TGTGCCAGTAGTATGATGAGTAGCAATCAGCCCCAGCATTTT